Presented here are 5 T cell receptor beta chains from one specimen sequenced in a study of human T cells and chemical hapten exposure. Sample time point: patch test 3, about 24 weeks after DPC sensitization. Sample treatment: therapeutic diphenylcyclopropenone sensitization with weekly scalp DPC. Blood, whole and unfractionated, served as the source for total RNA extraction. TCRdb ran MiXCR on the RACE reads and lists one entry per CDR3 protein. The repertoire holds approximately 41,000 distinct CDR3 sequences, with 9.5% as singletons. Here the sequenced sample was whole blood, taken in connection with sensitization to the hapten diphenylcyclopropenone (DPC). These receptors came from a man in his forties or fifties with alopecia areata. Some clones in this sample may be carry-over from other donors' samples.

This clonotype has a count of ten or more. The chain joins TRBV11-3 to TRBJ1-1; 8 bases match TRBD1. Looked up from germline, CDR1 is SGHNT and CDR2 is YENEEA. Trimming at V came to 4 bases and at J to 4 bases, leaving 5 bases not matched to a gene. The CDR3 runs 14 residues. The CDR3 nucleotides read TGTGCCAGCAGCTCAGGGGGCATCGGCACTGAAGCTTTCTTT. Protein: CASSSGGIGTEAFF.

This clonotype has only a few counts. The chain recombines TRBV6-1 with TRBJ1-5, with 10 bases that match TRBD1. V trimming: 2 bases; J trimming: 3 bases; junction bases outside the gene matches: 4. CDR3 length: 16 amino acids. In germline, CDR1 is MNHNS, CDR2 SASEGT. CDR3 residues: CASSERGQGVNQPQHF. The CDR3 coding sequence is TGTGCCAGCAGTGAACGTGGACAGGGGGTCAATCAGCCCCAGCATTTT.

This clonotype occurred a few times. The V and J genes are TRBV20-1 and TRBJ2-7; 7 positions agree with TRBD1. From germline, CDR1 is DFQATT and CDR2 SNEGSKA (reference sequence). Germline trimming cut 0 bases from V and 0 bases from J; bases unmatched to any gene: 11. The CDR3 sequence is 17 residues long. DNA for the CDR3: TGCAGTGCTAGAGATCCCAGGGTGACAGGGAGCTCCTACGAGCAGTACTTC. Translation gives CSARDPRVTGSSYEQYF.

This rearrangement joins TRBV11-2 to TRBJ2-3; the D gene is possibly TRBD1 (6 bases). Germline-derived CDR1 and CDR2 are SGHAT and FQNNGV. The V end lost 3 bases, the J end lost 7 bases, and 11 bases lay between the germline ends. The CDR3 length is 13 residues. CDR3 in amino acids: CASSFDRIYTQYF. For the CDR3, the DNA is TGTGCCAGCAGCTTCGACAGGATTTATACGCAGTATTTT.

This clonotype occurred many times. V is TRBV4-3 and J is TRBJ2-3, with D perhaps matching TRBD2 (5 bases). CDR1 is LGHNA, CDR2 YSLEER, per germline. With 0 bases removed from V and 4 bases from J, the gap between germline ends came to 14 bases. The CDR3 runs to 16 residues. This CDR3 is CASSQDFTEVADTQYF. The CDR3 DNA is TGCGCCAGCAGCCAAGATTTCACGGAGGTCGCAGATACGCAGTATTTT.